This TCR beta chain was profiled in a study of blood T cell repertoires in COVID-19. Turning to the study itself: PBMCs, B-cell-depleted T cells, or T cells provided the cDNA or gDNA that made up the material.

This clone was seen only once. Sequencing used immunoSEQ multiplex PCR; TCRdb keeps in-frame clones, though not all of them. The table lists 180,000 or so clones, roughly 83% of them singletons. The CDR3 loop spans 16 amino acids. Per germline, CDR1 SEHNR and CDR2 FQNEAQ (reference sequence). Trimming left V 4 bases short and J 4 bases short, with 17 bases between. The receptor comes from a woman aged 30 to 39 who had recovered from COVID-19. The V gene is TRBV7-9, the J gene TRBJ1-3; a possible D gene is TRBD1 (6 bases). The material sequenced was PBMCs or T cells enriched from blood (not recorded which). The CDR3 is CASSWARDTLGNTIYF. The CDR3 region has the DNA TGTGCCAGCAGCTGGGCTCGGGACACCCTAGGAAACACCATATATTTT.